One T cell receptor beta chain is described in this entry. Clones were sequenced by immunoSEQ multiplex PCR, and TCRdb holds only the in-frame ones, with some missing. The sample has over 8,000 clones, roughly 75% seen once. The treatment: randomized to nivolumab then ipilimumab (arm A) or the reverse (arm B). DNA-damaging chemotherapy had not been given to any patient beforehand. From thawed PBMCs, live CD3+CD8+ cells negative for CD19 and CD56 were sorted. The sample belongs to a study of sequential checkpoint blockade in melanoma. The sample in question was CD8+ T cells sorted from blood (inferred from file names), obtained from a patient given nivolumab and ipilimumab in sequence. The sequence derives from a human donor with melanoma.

The CDR3 spells CASSLPTSGSSYNEQFF. CDR3 coding DNA: TGTGCCAGCAGTTTACCCACTAGCGGGAGCTCCTACAATGAGCAGTTCTTC. This chain joins TRBV28 and TRBJ2-1, with 11 bases identical to TRBD2. The germline gives CDR1 MDHEN, CDR2 SYDVKM. This CDR3 comprises 17 residues. The V segment lost 2 bases and the J segment 0 bases; nucleotides outside the gene matches: 3.